One sample yielded the 24 T cell receptor beta chains listed below, sequenced in a study of blood T cell repertoires in COVID-19. Assay used: immunoSEQ multiplex PCR; TCRdb lists only in-frame clones, some missing. The sample shows 130,000 to 150,000 clones, around four fifths of them seen only once. The sequencing input was peripheral blood. The receptors were sampled from a woman in her forties with active or convalescent COVID-19.

V and J are TRBV20-1 and TRBJ1-2; weak D call: TRBD1 (5 bases). The CDR3 sequence is 10 residues long. Trimming took 6 bases from V and 3 from J, leaving 5 bases between them. Germline V gene lookup returns CDR1 DFQATT and CDR2 SNEGSKA (reference sequence). The DNA of the CDR3 is TGCAGTGCCAGGGACTATGGCTACACCTTC. Translating it yields CSARDYGYTF.

The chain links TRBV2 to TRBJ1-3; 9 nucleotides agree with TRBD1. The CDR3 sequence is 14 residues long. CDR1 and CDR2 from the germline V gene are SNHLY and FYNNEI. The trim removed 10 bases at V and 4 bases at J, leaving 8 bases unmatched. The CDR3 DNA follows: TGTGCCACGCGCCTACAGGGGGCCGGAAACACCATATATTTT. Its translation is CATRLQGAGNTIYF.

The V and J genes are TRBV2 and TRBJ2-3; the match to TRBD2 covers 9 bases. Trimming removed 6 bases from V and 8 bases from J; junction bases left unmatched: 9. This CDR3 region has 14 residues. Germline V gene data show CDR1 as SNHLY and CDR2 as FYNNEI. CDR3 amino acids: CASSFSGGIVTQYF. CDR3 nucleotides: TGTGCCAGCAGCTTCAGCGGGGGGATCGTTACGCAGTATTTT. The whole variable domain, remainder taken from reference TRBV2 and TRBJ2-3, is EPEVTQTPSHQVTQMGQEVILRCVPISNHLYFYWYRQILGQKVEFLVSFYNNEISEKSEIFDDQFSVERPDGSNFTLKIRSTKLEDSAMYFCASSFSGGIVTQYFGPGTRLTVL.

The chain is built from TRBV3-1 (or the pseudogene TRBV3-2) and TRBJ2-2, with 14 bases matching TRBD2. The J segment lost 1 base and the V segment lost 7 bases, leaving 5 bases of the junction unmatched. This CDR3 has 17 amino acids. Per germline, CDR1 LGHDT and CDR2 YNNKEL (reference sequence). CDR3 bases: TGTGCCAGCACCCGACTAGCGGGGGGGATGAACACCGGGGAGCTGTTTTTT. Amino acids: CASTRLAGGMNTGELFF.

In nucleotides, the CDR3 is TGTGCCACCAGCAGAGGGGCGGGGGGCAACTATGGCTACACCTTC. This gives the protein CATSRGAGGNYGYTF. The chain joins TRBV15 to TRBJ1-2; D is perhaps TRBD1 (6 bases). Germline CDR1 is LNHNV and CDR2 is YYDKDF (reference sequence). The ends were cut back, 1 base at V and 2 bases at J, with 11 bases in the middle. This CDR3 comprises 15 residues.

The chain is built from TRBV19 and TRBJ1-1; 8 bases line up with TRBD1. Trimming took 5 bases from V and 3 from J; bases not matched to a gene: 23. The CDR3 has 20 residues. Germline CDR1 and CDR2: LNHDA and SQIVND (reference sequence). Written as DNA, the CDR3 is TGTGCCAGTAGTGCAACGCCCGCGTCAGGGGGCTACTACCCCGACACTGAAGCTTTCTTT. Encoded protein: CASSATPASGGYYPDTEAFF.

Comments on this clone: Germline is not matched at one junction end, which may reflect a read error. The sample carries other DNA sequences with the same CDR3. This chain links TRBV7-9 with TRBJ1-5; D not resolved. The CDR3 has 14 residues. Germline assignment: CDR1 SEHNR and CDR2 FQNEAQ (reference sequence). The DNA for the CDR3 is TGTGCTAGCAGCTTAGGCGGAAACAATCAGCCCCAGCATTTT. Its protein is CASSLGGNNQPQHF.

The chain recombines TRBV23-1 with TRBJ1-1; D is undetermined. TRBV23-1 is an ORF for which the function is uncertain. Between the trimmed V and J ends, which lost 4 bases and 4 bases, there was a span of 22 bases. This CDR3 comprises 17 residues. The CDR3 bases are TGCGCCAGCAGTCCGCCGGGAGGGCTTTTGTTGGGCACTGAAGCTTTCTTT. Encoded protein: CASSPPGGLLLGTEAFF.

V and J are TRBV28 and TRBJ1-3; perhaps TRBD1 as D (6 bases). Looked up from germline, CDR1 is MDHEN and CDR2 is SYDVKM. The CDR3 covers 12 residues. Trimming cost V 5 bases and J 8 bases, with 10 bases left between them. This chain's CDR3 is CASSEGGDTIYF. The CDR3 region has the DNA TGTGCCAGCAGTGAAGGGGGGGACACCATATATTTT.

The chain has TRBV10-1 and TRBJ2-1; no clear D gene. Germline CDR1 is WNHNN and CDR2 is SYGVQD (reference sequence). The V end lost 2 bases, the J end lost 6 bases, and 14 bases lay between the germline ends. The CDR3 spans 15 residues. CDR3: CASSEGRSAVNEQFF. The CDR3 DNA follows: TGCGCCAGCAGTGAGGGCAGGTCGGCCGTCAATGAGCAGTTCTTC.

The V call is TRBV5-4, the J call TRBJ2-3; 8 bases are shared with TRBD1. V was clipped by 0 bases and J by 7 bases; unmatched bases: 7. CDR1 is SGHNT and CDR2 is YYREEE in the germline V gene (reference sequence). The CDR3 contains 15 residues. The CDR3 is CASSLVQGAGNTQYF. CDR3 DNA sequence: TGTGCCAGCAGCTTGGTCCAGGGGGCAGGGAATACGCAGTATTTT.

The chain links TRBV5-3 to TRBJ1-2; no clear D gene. TRBV5-3 is recorded as an ORF, its role being uncertain. The CDR3 has 14 residues. V shed 1 base and J shed 4 bases, with 11 bases lying between them. This CDR3 reads CARSLTAPCYGYTF. The CDR3 nucleotides are TGTGCCAGAAGCTTGACAGCACCGTGCTATGGCTACACCTTC.

The rearrangement uses TRBV30 and TRBJ2-5; 9 nucleotides match TRBD1. Germline V lookup: CDR1 GTSNPN, CDR2 SVGIG (reference sequence). The CDR3 has 12 amino acids. J was trimmed by 5 bases and V by 4 bases; bases with no gene match: 2. CDR3 DNA: TGTGCCTGGAAACAGGGGGCGGAGACCCAGTACTTC. The encoded protein is CAWKQGAETQYF. The full variable domain, rest sourced from reference TRBV30 and TRBJ2-5, is SQTIHQWPATLVQPVGSPLSLECTVEGTSNPNLYWYRQAAGRGLQLLFYSVGIGQISSEVPQNLSASRPQDRQFILSSKKLLLSDSGFYLCAWKQGAETQYFGPGTRLLVL.

This chain joins TRBV6-6 and TRBJ1-2; 10 bases line up with TRBD1. This CDR3 is 16 amino acids long. In germline, CDR1 is MNHNY, CDR2 SVGAGI (reference sequence). Germline trimming cut 6 bases from V and 7 bases from J; bases unmatched to any gene: 14. The CDR3 sequence is CASRAPRDRGDGGYTF. The CDR3 nucleotides are TGTGCCAGCAGGGCCCCGCGGGACAGGGGTGACGGTGGCTACACCTTC.

This sequence joins TRBV14 and TRBJ1-2; no clear D gene. In germline, CDR1 is SGHDN, CDR2 FVKESK. The V end lost 2 bases, the J end lost 5 bases, and 9 bases lay between the germline ends. The CDR3 loop spans 13 amino acids. The CDR3 DNA sequence: TGTGCCAGCAGCCAAAAGAGAGGGTATGGCTACACCTTC. It translates to CASSQKRGYGYTF.

The chain couples TRBV20-1 to TRBJ1-3, with D possibly TRBD1 on 6 matching bases. The germline CDR1 and CDR2 sequences are DFQATT and SNEGSKA (reference sequence). V was pared by 3 bases and J by 0 bases, with 12 bases between. The CDR3 totals 15 residues. Here the CDR3 DNA reads TGCAGTGCTAGTCGGGGGGACATCTCTGGAAACACCATATATTTT. Translating it yields CSASRGDISGNTIYF.

This clone was seen only once. This chain uses TRBV27 with TRBJ1-2, with a tentative D call TRBD1 (6 bases). The length of the CDR3 is 16 residues. V lost 4 bases to trimming and J lost 6 bases, with 21 bases between them. The germline V gene has CDR1 MNHEY and CDR2 SMNVEV (reference sequence). The CDR3, as DNA: TGTGCCAGCAGTTACCTCCTGACAGGCAGACTCAATGGCTACACCTTC. Its translation: CASSYLLTGRLNGYTF.

This chain connects TRBV21-1 to TRBJ1-1; the table names TRBD1, a call not compared with the DNA. TRBV21-1 counts as a pseudogene. The CDR3 totals 13 residues. CDR3 residues: CASSKTPGIEAFF. The CDR3 region has the DNA TGTGCCAGCAGCAAAACCCCAGGCATCGAAGCTTTCTTT.

The chain couples TRBV6-5 to TRBJ1-6; TRBD1 is a possible D gene (5 bases). Germline V lookup: CDR1 MNHEY, CDR2 SVGAGI. V lost 0 bases to trimming and J lost 8 bases, with 14 bases between them. The CDR3 is 16 residues long. The CDR3 loop is CASSYSGLGRDSPLHF. DNA of the CDR3: TGTGCCAGCAGTTACTCGGGACTGGGGAGGGATTCACCCCTCCACTTT.

The chain has TRBV16 and TRBJ2-7, with D perhaps matching TRBD1 (6 bases). V was clipped by 5 bases and J by 6 bases, with 11 bases between them. The germline V gene has CDR1 KGHSY and CDR2 FQNENV. This CDR3 is 12 amino acids long. The CDR3 DNA is TGTGCCAGCAGCACGACAGGCGGCGAGCAGTACTTC. Encoded protein: CASSTTGGEQYF.

The rearrangement uses TRBV28 and TRBJ1-3; no clear D gene. This CDR3 has 18 residues. Trimming shortened V by 2 bases and J by 0 bases, and 17 bases separated the two germline ends. CDR1 is MDHEN and CDR2 is SYDVKM in the germline V gene. CDR3 DNA: TGTGCCAGCAGTTTACCCCCCGGCAGGCCAAACTCTGGAAACACCATATATTTT. Translated: CASSLPPGRPNSGNTIYF.

This clone was recorded a few times. Here the CDR3 DNA reads TGTGCCAGCACTCTAGAGGGGGCAGCTAATGAAAAACTGTTTTTT. Its translation: CASTLEGAANEKLFF. The V call is TRBV2, the J call TRBJ1-4, with TRBD1 identical over 7 bases. The CDR3 consists of 15 residues. Per germline, CDR1 SNHLY and CDR2 FYNNEI. V lost 7 bases, J lost 3 bases, and 8 bases stayed unmatched.

V gene TRBV7-9 combines with J gene TRBJ1-1; no definite D call. This CDR3 is built from 15 residues. CDR1 and CDR2 from the germline V gene are SEHNR and FQNEAQ (reference sequence). Deletions cut 5 bases from V and 6 bases from J, with 19 bases between. CDR3 nucleotides: TGTGCCAGCAGCCCCCTCCCCCGAGAACGGGCTGAAGCTTTCTTT. Translated: CASSPLPRERAEAFF.

This CDR3 reads CASSINSFPGNTIYF. For the CDR3, the DNA is TGTGCCAGTAGTATTAACAGCTTCCCTGGAAACACCATATATTTT. The chain has TRBV19 and TRBJ1-3; no firm D call. Germline CDR1 is LNHDA and CDR2 is SQIVND (reference sequence). This CDR3 has 15 amino acids. V was shortened by 3 bases and J by 2 bases, with 11 bases between the two germline ends.